Following are 26 T cell receptor beta chains from one sample sequenced in a study of post-analysis software for immune sequencing data. Study-wide findings and caveats: Patients used a handful of TRBV segments, including TRBV5-6, TRBV5-1 and TRBV20-1, more often than controls.

No cognate antigen is known for these TCRs. Included in the TCR beta cDNA libraries were unique molecular identifiers. TCRdb ran MiXCR on the PCR reads and lists one entry per CDR3 protein. The table has about 770,000 distinct CDR3 sequences, around 46% seen once; the top ten hold roughly 4.9%. Sequencing was carried out using blood. Receptors were obtained from a girl between 10 and 17 years old with multiple sclerosis.

The V gene is TRBV20-1, the J gene TRBJ1-1, with a tentative D call TRBD1 (5 bases). CDR3 length: 15 amino acids. Germline CDR1 and CDR2: DFQATT and SNEGSKA (reference sequence). The germline V and J ends were trimmed by 5 bases and 3 bases, with 19 bases remaining between them. The CDR3 coding sequence is TGCAGTGCTTTAACAGGCATCGTAGGGGACACTGAAGCTTTCTTT. Translated, it gives CSALTGIVGDTEAFF.

This clonotype showed up just a few times. This sequence joins TRBV7-2 and TRBJ2-3, with TRBD2 identical over 10 bases. V was clipped by 5 bases and J by 9 bases; unmatched bases: 11. The CDR3 has 15 amino acids. CDR1 is SGHTA, CDR2 FQGNSA, per germline. This chain's CDR3 is CASSEAGGLAGTQYF. DNA of the CDR3: TGTGCCAGCAGCGAAGCGGGAGGGCTGGCAGGCACGCAGTATTTT.

This clonotype was counted between two and nine times. The rearrangement uses TRBV18 and TRBJ1-1; D remains ambiguous. Germline assignment: CDR1 KGHSH and CDR2 LQKENI. There are 13 residues in the CDR3. V was cut by 3 bases and J by 7 bases, with 12 bases left in between. The CDR3 region is CASSPSTGGEAFF. DNA of the CDR3: TGTGCCAGCTCACCGAGTACGGGTGGTGAAGCTTTCTTT.

This clonotype was counted many times. This chain joins TRBV7-9 and TRBJ2-7; 14 bases are shared with TRBD2. Germline V gives CDR1 SEHNR, CDR2 FQNEAQ (reference sequence). The trim removed 1 base at V and 8 bases at J, leaving 1 base unmatched. The CDR3 spans 14 residues. This CDR3 is CASSLGTSGRQQYF. The CDR3 coding sequence is TGTGCCAGCAGCTTAGGGACTAGCGGGAGGCAGCAGTACTTC.

The CDR3 loop reads CASSLPDEATQYF. The DNA of the CDR3 is TGTGCCAGCAGTTTACCCGACGAAGCTACGCAGTATTTT. This chain connects TRBV28 to TRBJ2-3; D unclear. Germline assignment: CDR1 MDHEN and CDR2 SYDVKM. V lost 2 bases, J lost 8 bases, and 11 bases lay in between. The length of the CDR3 is 13 residues.

The chain uses TRBV7-6 and TRBJ2-3, with 11 bases aligning to TRBD2. Germline assignment: CDR1 SGHVS and CDR2 FNYEAQ. This CDR3 spans 17 amino acids. The V gene end was trimmed by 4 bases and the J gene end by 8 bases; junction bases not matched to a gene: 14. The DNA for the CDR3 is TGTGCCAGCAGCTCCCACCTAGCGGGAGGCCCACCCATTACGCAGTATTTT. It translates to CASSSHLAGGPPITQYF.

This rearrangement joins TRBV28 to TRBJ2-7; D possibly corresponds to TRBD2 (6 bases). The germline V and J ends were trimmed by 2 bases and 3 bases, with 11 bases remaining between them. CDR1 and CDR2 (germline): MDHEN, SYDVKM. CDR3 length equals 14 residues. In nucleotides, the CDR3 is TGTGCCAGCAGTTTAGGTGGGGGGTACTACGAGCAGTACTTC. It encodes CASSLGGGYYEQYF.

A remark on this clonotype: It may be a read error: a sequence one base away is much more abundant. This chain joins TRBV6-4 and TRBJ2-3; 11 positions match TRBD2. Per the germline V gene, CDR1 is MRHNA and CDR2 is SNTAGT. Trimming removed 4 bases from V and 4 bases from J; junction bases left unmatched: 4. This CDR3 has 15 amino acids. The CDR3 sequence is CASSGGTSGADTQYF. The CDR3 region has the DNA TGTGCCAGCAGTGGCGGGACTAGCGGCGCAGATACGCAGTATTTT.

This clonotype occurred once. This rearrangement joins TRBV7-2 to TRBJ2-1; D unclear. Germline V lookup: CDR1 SGHTA, CDR2 FQGNSA. The ends were cut back, 5 bases at V and 6 bases at J, with 11 bases in the middle. The CDR3 runs 13 residues. CDR3: CASSPRVGNEQFF. In DNA, the CDR3 is TGTGCCAGCAGCCCCCGCGTTGGCAATGAGCAGTTCTTC. The full variable domain, rest sourced from reference TRBV7-2 and TRBJ2-1, is GAGVSQSPSNKVTEKGKDVELRCDPISGHTALYWYRQSLGQGLEFLIYFQGNSAPDKSGLPSDRFSAERTGGSVSTLTIQRTQQEDSAVYLCASSPRVGNEQFFGPGTRLTVL.

This clonotype was seen a handful of times. The chain employs TRBV7-4 and TRBJ2-7; no clear D gene. The V end was cut by 7 bases, the J end by 3 bases, with 16 bases between. CDR3 length: 14 amino acids. Germline-derived CDR1 and CDR2 are SGHVT and SQSDAQ. The DNA for the CDR3 is TGTGCCAGCAACCTCGGGCTAGTCAGCTACGAGCAGTACTTC. Its protein is CASNLGLVSYEQYF.

This chain uses TRBV20-1 with TRBJ2-7; no clear D. Germline CDR1 and CDR2: DFQATT and SNEGSKA (reference sequence). Trimming pared 0 bases from V and 2 bases from J, leaving 11 bases between. The CDR3 sequence is 14 residues long. The CDR3 sequence is CSARDQNGPYEQYF. CDR3 DNA sequence: TGCAGTGCTAGAGATCAGAACGGTCCCTACGAGCAGTACTTC.

The J gene is TRBJ2-5, the V gene TRBV28, with D perhaps TRBD1 or TRBD2 (5 bases each). This CDR3 spans 12 amino acids. Germline V gene lookup returns CDR1 MDHEN and CDR2 SYDVKM. V dropped 3 bases and J dropped 9 bases, with 11 bases sitting between them. In nucleotides, the CDR3 is TGTGCCAGCAGTTTGGGGCCGCGGGCCCAGTACTTC. This translates into CASSLGPRAQYF. Complete variable domain (other parts from reference TRBV28 and TRBJ2-5): DVKVTQSSRYLVKRTGEKVFLECVQDMDHENMFWYRQDPGLGLRLIYFSYDVKMKEKGDIPEGYSVSREKKERFSLILESASTNQTSMYLCASSLGPRAQYFGPGTRLLVL.

In this sample, this clonotype turned up once. The chain carries TRBV6-2 or TRBV6-3 and TRBJ2-1; 14 bases agree with TRBD2. Trimming at V came to 7 bases and at J to 5 bases, leaving 7 bases not matched to a gene. Per the germline V gene, CDR1 is MNHEY and CDR2 is SVGEGT. The CDR3 length is 16 residues. CDR3 nucleotides: TGTGCCAGCAAAGGGACTAGCGGGAGTTTGAACAATGAGCAGTTCTTC. The encoded protein is CASKGTSGSLNNEQFF.

This clonotype was seen a few times. The chain couples TRBV28 to TRBJ1-1; no clear D. V lost 6 bases and J lost 0, with 5 bases in between. This CDR3 is 12 amino acids long. CDR1 MDHEN and CDR2 SYDVKM come from the germline V gene. The DNA of the CDR3 is TGTGCCAGCAGAGGCTTGAACACTGAAGCTTTCTTT. It encodes CASRGLNTEAFF.

This clonotype has more than one count but fewer than ten. The gene calls are TRBV20-1 and TRBJ1-1; D is possibly TRBD1 (5 bases). V shed 3 bases and J shed 5 bases, with 16 bases lying between them. CDR1 DFQATT and CDR2 SNEGSKA come from the germline V gene (reference sequence). The CDR3 runs 14 residues. This CDR3 reads CSASIPGGNTEAFF. CDR3 DNA: TGCAGTGCTAGCATTCCCGGGGGGAATACTGAAGCTTTCTTT.

This chain uses TRBV12-3 or TRBV12-4 with TRBJ2-1, with 10 bases that match TRBD1. V trimming: 4 bases; J trimming: 3 bases; junction bases outside the gene matches: 9. The CDR3 extends over 17 amino acids. The CDR3 loop is CASSYARTGGNYNEQFF. DNA for the CDR3: TGTGCCAGCAGTTACGCTAGGACAGGGGGGAACTACAATGAGCAGTTCTTC.

The rearrangement links TRBV11-3 to TRBJ2-1; possibly TRBD1 for D (6 bases). The V gene lost 4 bases and the J gene lost 3 bases, with 13 bases spanning the gap. Germline V gene lookup returns CDR1 SGHNT and CDR2 YENEEA. The CDR3 is made up of 15 amino acids. CDR3 in DNA: TGTGCCAGCAGCTCCGCAGGGGCCCACTACAATGAGCAGTTCTTC. Translating it yields CASSSAGAHYNEQFF.

On this clonotype itself: Germline and junction disagree at one end, which may indicate a read error. The chain recombines TRBV6-5 with TRBJ1-4; TRBD1 aligns across 7 bases. This CDR3 spans 16 amino acids. Germline V gene data show CDR1 as MNHEY and CDR2 as SVGAGI. The CDR3 reads CASSYDREGTNEKLFF. The CDR3 DNA reads TGTGCCAGTAGTTACGACAGGGAGGGTACTAATGAAAAACTGTTTTTT.

A few counts support this clonotype. The J gene is TRBJ1-4, the V gene TRBV5-8, with a weak D call TRBD1 (5 bases). The germline V gene encodes CDR1 SGHTS and CDR2 YDEGEE. Trimming removed 4 bases from V and 7 bases from J, with 14 bases in between. CDR3 length: 14 residues. CDR3 region: CASSLRREREKLFF. In nucleotides, the CDR3 is TGTGCCAGCAGCCTTCGCAGGGAGCGTGAAAAACTGTTTTTT.

There are a few counts of this clonotype. This sequence joins TRBV15 and TRBJ2-3; 9 bases fit TRBD2. This CDR3 has 20 residues. Germline trimming cut 1 base from V and 2 bases from J; bases unmatched to any gene: 16. CDR1 is LNHNV and CDR2 is YYDKDF in the germline V gene (reference sequence). CDR3 sequence reads: CATSRVGSGSSQSITDTQYF. DNA for the CDR3: TGTGCCACCAGCAGAGTTGGTAGCGGGAGTTCCCAATCGATCACAGATACGCAGTATTTT.

This sequence joins TRBV2 and TRBJ2-4, with D perhaps being TRBD1 or TRBD2 (5 bases each). The germline V gene encodes CDR1 SNHLY and CDR2 FYNNEI. The CDR3 length is 15 residues. The ends were cut back, 2 bases at V and 13 bases at J, with 21 bases in the middle. The DNA of the CDR3 is TGTGCCAGCAGTGAAAATCGGGACGGCCACTACAAGCAGTACTTC. Translation gives CASSENRDGHYKQYF.

V and J are TRBV15 and TRBJ1-1; 9 bases are a match to TRBD1. Germline CDR1 and CDR2: LNHNV and YYDKDF (reference sequence). V gave up 3 bases and J gave up 4 bases; unmatched junction bases: 9. CDR3 size: 16 residues. The CDR3 DNA sequence: TGTGCCACCAGCAGCAGACCCCGGACAGGGGTCACTGAAGCTTTCTTT. It codes for CATSSRPRTGVTEAFF. The full variable domain, in which reference TRBV15 and TRBJ1-1 provide the parts outside the CDR3, is DAMVIQNPRYQVTQFGKPVTLSCSQTLNHNVMYWYQQKSSQAPKLLFHYYDKDFNNEADTPDNFQSRRPNTSFCFLDIRSPGLGDTAMYLCATSSRPRTGVTEAFFGQGTRLTVV.

This clonotype was seen many times. The chain is built from TRBV10-3 and TRBJ2-6; 9 bases are a match to TRBD1. This CDR3 has 18 residues. Germline V gene data show CDR1 as ENHRY and CDR2 as SYGVKD. V dropped 0 bases and J dropped 2; count of bases not matched to a gene: 5. The CDR3 is CAISESGTGTPGANVLTF. CDR3 coding DNA: TGTGCCATCAGTGAGTCTGGGACAGGGACTCCTGGGGCCAACGTCCTGACTTTC.

The gene calls are TRBV20-1 and TRBJ1-5; D is possibly TRBD1 (6 bases). V lost 5 bases and J 4 bases, leaving 9 bases between the germline ends. From germline, CDR1 is DFQATT and CDR2 SNEGSKA (reference sequence). This CDR3 comprises 12 residues. CDR3 bases: TGCAGTGCTCGGGGGGCTAATCAGCCCCAGCATTTT. It translates to CSARGANQPQHF.

This chain connects TRBV20-1 to TRBJ2-3; perhaps TRBD2 as D (5 bases). This CDR3 has 15 amino acids. Trimming left V 0 bases short and J 4 bases short, with 14 bases between. Looked up from germline, CDR1 is DFQATT and CDR2 is SNEGSKA (reference sequence). The CDR3 nucleotides read TGCAGTGCTAGAGATCTAGGTGGGAGAGCAGATACGCAGTATTTT. Translating it yields CSARDLGGRADTQYF.

The rearrangement uses TRBV5-1 and TRBJ1-4; unclear D gene. The germline CDR1 and CDR2 sequences are SGHRS and YFSETQ. This CDR3 contains 14 residues. V dropped 1 base and J dropped 8 bases, with 12 bases sitting between them. CDR3 region: CASSLTTGREKLFF. The CDR3 DNA sequence: TGCGCCAGCAGCTTGACGACCGGACGGGAAAAACTGTTTTTT.